These 6 T cell receptor beta chains were all obtained from the same sample, sequenced in a study of beta chain features in type 1 diabetes. Every bit of the isolated RNA underwent reverse transcription, so sequencing read expressed TCRB transcripts. The method was immunoSEQ multiplex PCR; TCRdb's version includes in-frame clones alone and lacks a portion of them. The data contain hundreds of thousands of clones, 13% to 15% of them singletons. Sample: central memory CD4+ T cells from blood. These receptors originate from a man aged 30 to 45 in good health.

This clone came up a few times. This chain joins TRBV18 and TRBJ1-5; D remains unclear. The CDR3 sequence is 13 residues long. In germline, CDR1 is KGHSH, CDR2 LQKENI. The V gene lost 3 bases and the J gene lost 5 bases, with 8 bases spanning the gap. The CDR3 bases are TGTGCCAGCTCACCTAGTCTCGATCAGCCCCAGCATTTT. Its protein is CASSPSLDQPQHF.

This clone was found a few times. The V and J genes are TRBV5-6 and TRBJ1-2; D is unresolved. The CDR3 is 12 residues long. Germline-derived CDR1 and CDR2 are SGHDT and YYEEEE. Trimming removed 1 base from V and 3 bases from J, with 4 bases in between. Here the CDR3 reads CASSLRDYGYTF. The CDR3 DNA is TGTGCCAGCAGCTTGCGGGACTATGGCTACACCTTC. The full variable domain, completed using reference TRBV5-6 and TRBJ1-2, is DAGVTQSPTHLIKTRGQQVTLRCSPKSGHDTVSWYQQALGQGPQFIFQYYEEEERQRGNFPDRFSGHQFPNYSSELNVNALLLGDSALYLCASSLRDYGYTFGSGTRLTVV.

The V and J genes are TRBV10-3 and TRBJ2-1; TRBD2 might be the D (6 bases). Germline CDR1 reads ENHRY; CDR2 reads SYGVKD. V was cut by 10 bases and J by 3 bases, with 13 bases left in between. The CDR3 covers 13 residues. The CDR3 sequence: CATRRELYNEQFF. In DNA form, the CDR3 reads TGTGCCACCCGGAGGGAGCTCTACAATGAGCAGTTCTTC.

This clone was seen more than once but under ten times. The gene calls are TRBV11-3 and TRBJ1-4; the D gene is possibly TRBD1 (6 bases). Germline-derived CDR1 and CDR2 are SGHNT and YENEEA. The CDR3 has 15 residues. The ends were cut back, 5 bases at V and 8 bases at J, with 18 bases in the middle. The CDR3 nucleotides are TGTGCCAGCAGCCAGAGGGGGGGACGGTTGGAAAAACTGTTTTTT. It is translated as CASSQRGGRLEKLFF. The entire variable domain, with the rest obtained from reference TRBV11-3 and TRBJ1-4, is as follows: EAGVVQSPRYKIIEKKQPVAFWCNPISGHNTLYWYLQNLGQGPELLIRYENEEAVDDSQLPKDRFSAERLKGVDSTLKIQPAELGDSAVYLCASSQRGGRLEKLFFGSGTQLSVL.

The V gene is TRBV2, the J gene TRBJ2-3; 10 bases match TRBD1. This CDR3 spans 14 amino acids. Germline loops: CDR1 SNHLY, CDR2 FYNNEI. J gave up 11 bases and V 4 bases, and 9 bases lay outside the gene matches. In nucleotides, the CDR3 is TGTGCCAGCAGTGGGGGGACAGGGGCTCGGCGGCAGTATTTT. Translated: CASSGGTGARRQYF.

The genes are TRBV7-2 and TRBJ2-5, with a possible D match to TRBD1 (7 bases). Germline loops: CDR1 SGHTA, CDR2 FQGNSA. Trimming pared 5 bases from V and 5 bases from J, leaving 15 bases between. CDR3 size: 14 residues. The CDR3 region is CASSPQGGLETQYF. CDR3 in DNA: TGTGCCAGCAGCCCCCAGGGGGGATTGGAGACCCAGTACTTC.